The 29 T cell receptor beta chains in this list originate from one sample, sequenced in a study of Graves' ophthalmopathy and Graves' hyperthyroidism. Amplification of the TCR beta CDR3 regions used RNA transcripts (as template). Second-round multiplex PCR followed a first-round RT-PCR using HTBI primers. MiXCR, run by TCRdb on the multiplex PCR reads, gives a single entry per CDR3 protein. The table has approximately 1.2 million distinct CDR3 sequences, about 35% seen once. The sequenced sample consisted of peripheral blood or thyroid tissue (not recorded which). Receptors originate from an adult man with Graves' hyperthyroidism.

Regarding this clonotype: One end of the junction fails to match germline, which may point to a read error. V gene TRBV7-9 combines with J gene TRBJ1-1; possibly TRBD1 for D (6 bases). This CDR3 has 16 amino acids. Germline lookup yields CDR1 SEHNR and CDR2 FQNEAQ (reference sequence). The CDR3, as DNA: TGTGCCAGCAGCTTTTCAGGGGACCCCTTTGGGGCTGAAGCCTTCTTT. Translation: CASSFSGDPFGAEAFF.

This clonotype has a count of ten or more. The V and J genes are TRBV9 and TRBJ1-2; D gene uncertain. Germline V gives CDR1 SGDLS, CDR2 YYNGEE. The CDR3 runs to 14 residues. Trimming pared 3 bases from V and 2 bases from J, leaving 11 bases between. In DNA, the CDR3 is TGTGCCAGCAGCGGAGGCCCAGGCAACTATGGCTACACCTTC. The encoded protein is CASSGGPGNYGYTF.

A few counts support this clonotype. V and J are TRBV5-6 and TRBJ2-2; no reliable D call. Germline CDR1 reads SGHDT; CDR2 reads YYEEEE. The CDR3 has 16 amino acids. V dropped 1 base and J dropped 0 bases, with 10 bases sitting between them. Here the CDR3 reads CASSLPPEANTGELFF. The CDR3 DNA sequence: TGTGCCAGCAGCTTGCCCCCAGAGGCGAACACCGGGGAGCTGTTTTTT.

This clonotype was detected only a few times. The J gene is TRBJ2-7, the V gene TRBV4-1; no clear D. V was cut by 6 bases and J by 2 bases, with 11 bases left in between. The CDR3 is 13 residues long. CDR1 MGHRA and CDR2 YSYEKL come from the germline V gene. CDR3 region: CASSPESPYEQYF. The CDR3 DNA follows: TGCGCCAGCAGTCCGGAGTCCCCCTACGAGCAGTACTTC.

This clonotype was recorded only once. The rearrangement links TRBV29-1 to TRBJ2-7; TRBD2 aligns across 9 bases. From germline, CDR1 is SQVTM and CDR2 ANQGSEA. This CDR3 is 15 amino acids long. Written as DNA, the CDR3 is TGCAGTGCTAAGAAAACAGGTAGCGGGAGAGACGAGCAGTACTTC. Translating gives CSAKKTGSGRDEQYF.

In this sample, this clonotype turned up many times. This rearrangement joins TRBV20-1 to TRBJ2-5, with TRBD2 matching 10 bases. Germline values: CDR1 DFQATT, CDR2 SNEGSKA (reference sequence). The V segment lost 3 bases and the J segment 5 bases; nucleotides outside the gene matches: 9. This CDR3 contains 15 residues. The CDR3, as DNA: TGCAGTGCTAGTTTCCAGCGGGGGGGCCGGGAGACCCAGTACTTC. Protein: CSASFQRGGRETQYF.

This clonotype was counted only a few times. The V call is TRBV20-1, the J call TRBJ1-6; the match to TRBD1 covers 7 bases. The CDR3 totals 18 residues. Germline V gives CDR1 DFQATT, CDR2 SNEGSKA (reference sequence). V was pared by 0 bases and J by 9 bases, with 17 bases of the junction left unmatched. The CDR3 loop is CSARDPRGRGLWGSPLHF. The CDR3 coding sequence is TGCAGTGCTAGAGATCCGCGTGGCAGGGGGTTGTGGGGTTCACCCCTCCACTTT.

This clonotype was observed a few times. J is TRBJ1-1 and V is TRBV12-3 or TRBV12-4, with a weak D call TRBD1 (5 bases). V was cut by 6 bases and J by 1 base, with 9 bases left in between. The CDR3 is 13 residues long. The CDR3 nucleotides are TGTGCCAGCAGGGACACGGGGAACACTGAAGCTTTCTTT. Its protein is CASRDTGNTEAFF.

The chain joins TRBV30 to TRBJ1-5; D ambiguous. Trimming took 4 bases from V and 4 from J, leaving 11 bases between them. Germline V gives CDR1 GTSNPN, CDR2 SVGIG (reference sequence). The CDR3 extends over 13 amino acids. The CDR3 DNA reads TGTGCCTGGAATACGGGCGGAAATCAGCCCCAGCATTTT. Amino acid sequence: CAWNTGGNQPQHF.

The chain is built from TRBV7-2 and TRBJ1-4; maybe TRBD1 (6 bases). The CDR3 is 15 residues long. V lost 3 bases and J lost 8, with 16 bases in between. Germline V gives CDR1 SGHTA, CDR2 FQGNSA. In DNA, the CDR3 is TGTGCCAGCAGCTTTGGACGGGGGCGGCGCGAAAAACTGTTTTTT. It translates to CASSFGRGRREKLFF.

This clonotype was observed at least ten times. The chain has TRBV6-1 and TRBJ1-5; the D is unclear. V gave up 8 bases and J gave up 0 bases, with 8 bases separating them. Looked up from germline, CDR1 is MNHNS and CDR2 is SASEGT. The CDR3 is made up of 13 amino acids. The CDR3 is CASDLNSNQPQHF. CDR3 DNA sequence: TGTGCCAGCGACTTAAATAGCAATCAGCCCCAGCATTTT.

Many counts were recorded for this clonotype. This chain uses TRBV7-8 with TRBJ2-2; D not certain. Deletions cut 9 bases from V and 6 bases from J, with 11 bases between. The germline CDR1 and CDR2 sequences are SGHVS and FQNEAQ. The length of the CDR3 is 12 residues. The CDR3 region has the DNA TGTGCCAGTAACGAAAATGCCGGGGAGCTGTTTTTT. Translated, it gives CASNENAGELFF.

To note about this clonotype: A much larger clone is a single base away; this may be a read error. The chain recombines TRBV7-8 with TRBJ2-5; 10 bases match TRBD2. The germline V gene has CDR1 SGHVS and CDR2 FQNEAQ. After removal of 2 bases from V and 7 bases from J, the junction contained 4 bases not matched to a gene. CDR3 length: 14 residues. The CDR3 reads CASSLQREGGTQYF. The CDR3 DNA reads as TGTGCCAGCAGCTTACAGCGGGAGGGCGGGACCCAGTACTTC.

CDR3 loop: CATSGIASTDTQYF. Here the CDR3 DNA reads TGTGCCACCAGCGGGATAGCGTCGACAGATACGCAGTATTTT. V usage is TRBV15 and J usage is TRBJ2-3; D perhaps matches TRBD2 (5 bases). V was pared by 5 bases and J by 3 bases, with 12 bases between. CDR3 length equals 14 residues. From germline, CDR1 is LNHNV and CDR2 YYDKDF (reference sequence).

Ten or more counts support this clonotype. The rearrangement links TRBV12-3 or TRBV12-4 to TRBJ1-1; 9 nucleotides match TRBD1. V trimming: 6 bases; J trimming: 5 bases; junction bases outside the gene matches: 7. The CDR3 is made up of 14 amino acids. The CDR3 nucleotides are TGTGCCAGCAGAGGGACAGGGAGTGGGACTGAAGCTTTCTTT. Residues: CASRGTGSGTEAFF.

This clonotype came up many times. The CDR3 nucleotides are TGCAGTGCTTGGGGACGGACCTACGAGCAGTACTTC. Protein sequence: CSAWGRTYEQYF. This rearrangement joins TRBV20-1 to TRBJ2-7; TRBD1 or TRBD2 may be the D gene (5 bases each). CDR3 length equals 12 residues. Germline V gene lookup returns CDR1 DFQATT and CDR2 SNEGSKA (reference sequence). Trimming took off 5 bases at V and 2 bases at J, with 10 bases between the two ends.

The CDR3 bases are TGTGCCACCAGCAGAGCTGCGGGACAGGGTCTCGGTCAGCCCCAGCATTTT. Its translation is CATSRAAGQGLGQPQHF. The chain links TRBV15 to TRBJ1-5; 9 nucleotides line up with TRBD1. This CDR3 is built from 17 residues. Germline CDR1 reads LNHNV; CDR2 reads YYDKDF (reference sequence). The V gene end was trimmed by 1 base and the J gene end by 6 bases; junction bases not matched to a gene: 10.

Many counts were recorded for this clonotype. V is TRBV12-3 or TRBV12-4 and J is TRBJ1-2; D gene ambiguous. The CDR3 covers 12 residues. Trimming took 6 bases from V and 4 from J, leaving 9 bases between them. CDR3 sequence reads: CASSSPSYGYTF. CDR3 DNA sequence: TGTGCCAGCAGCTCCCCTTCCTATGGCTACACCTTC.

In the case of this clonotype: This may be a read error, as it is one base from a much larger clone. The CDR3 ends on some other residue instead of the conserved phenylalanine or tryptophan, so this is likely a read error. This chain links TRBV12-3 or TRBV12-4 with TRBJ2-7; D not certain. The ends were cut back, 3 bases at V and 2 bases at J, with 8 bases in the middle. The CDR3 has 13 residues. The CDR3 bases are TGTGCCAGCAGTTTCGCCGGTACCTACGAGCAGTACCTC. Its protein is CASSFAGTYEQYL.

Concerning this clonotype: A much larger clone lies a single base off, so this may be a read error. The V gene is TRBV10-3, the J gene TRBJ1-4; D is unclear. From germline, CDR1 is ENHRY and CDR2 SYGVKD. This CDR3 has 14 amino acids. The CDR3 DNA is TGTGCCAGCAGTTTCGAACAGACAAATGAAAAACTGTTTTTT. It is translated as CASSFEQTNEKLFF.

The chain has TRBV24-1 and TRBJ1-6; a weak D match, TRBD1 (5 bases). Germline CDR1 and CDR2: KGHDR and SFDVKD. V lost 6 bases, J lost 1 base, and 9 bases lay in between. The CDR3 sequence is 15 residues long. CDR3 DNA sequence: TGTGCCACCAGTTTGGGGGTTTCCTATAATTCACCCCTCCACTTT. It translates to CATSLGVSYNSPLHF.

This chain links TRBV9 with TRBJ1-3, with no clear D. V lost 1 base, J lost 4 bases, and 15 bases lay in between. The CDR3 has 16 residues. Germline V gives CDR1 SGDLS, CDR2 YYNGEE. The CDR3 region is CASSVSGILFGNTIYF. The CDR3 DNA is TGTGCCAGCAGCGTATCTGGGATTTTATTCGGAAACACCATATATTTT. The variable domain in full, with the rest retrieved from reference TRBV9 and TRBJ1-3, is DSGVTQTPKHLITATGQRVTLRCSPRSGDLSVYWYQQSLDQGLQFLIQYYNGEERAKGNILERFSAQQFPDLHSELNLSSLELGDSALYFCASSVSGILFGNTIYFGEGSWLTVV.

This clonotype appeared many times. The chain employs TRBV20-1 and TRBJ1-2; tentatively, D is TRBD1 (5 bases). Germline V gives CDR1 DFQATT, CDR2 SNEGSKA (reference sequence). The ends were cut back, 4 bases at V and 3 bases at J, with 15 bases in the middle. This CDR3 spans 14 amino acids. This CDR3 reads CSAISRGAYYGYTF. CDR3 DNA sequence: TGCAGTGCTATCTCGAGGGGCGCTTACTATGGCTACACCTTC.

This clonotype was found many times. V usage is TRBV19 and J usage is TRBJ1-1; D is uncertain. Per germline, CDR1 LNHDA and CDR2 SQIVND (reference sequence). V was pared by 6 bases and J by 3 bases, with 11 bases between. The length of the CDR3 is 13 residues. CDR3 DNA: TGTGCCAGTAGCCCCGGGGTCCACACTGAAGCTTTCTTT. Protein: CASSPGVHTEAFF.

This clonotype was counted a few times. The chain joins TRBV5-8 to TRBJ1-5; D unresolved. Germline V gene data show CDR1 as SGHTS and CDR2 as YDEGEE. The CDR3 is made up of 15 amino acids. V dropped 0 bases and J dropped 2 bases, with 9 bases sitting between them. Here the CDR3 reads CASSLDVLGNQPQHF. The CDR3 DNA is TGTGCCAGCAGCTTGGACGTTTTGGGCAATCAGCCCCAGCATTTT.

The chain has TRBV2 and TRBJ1-6, with 8 bases lining up with TRBD1. V lost 7 bases to trimming and J lost 9 bases; unmatched junction nucleotides: 5. Looked up from germline, CDR1 is SNHLY and CDR2 is FYNNEI. The CDR3 runs 13 residues. CDR3 loop: CASIGTGSSPLHF. The CDR3 DNA reads TGTGCCAGCATAGGGACAGGTTCTTCACCCCTCCACTTT.

The chain links TRBV7-9 to TRBJ2-3; D gene uncertain. In germline, CDR1 is SEHNR, CDR2 FQNEAQ (reference sequence). The germline V and J ends were trimmed by 5 bases and 8 bases, with 17 bases remaining between them. This CDR3 comprises 14 residues. The CDR3 nucleotides are TGTGCCAGCAGCGTAGGGTCCGAGTTTGGTACGCAGTATTTT. This encodes CASSVGSEFGTQYF.

This clonotype was seen repeatedly, ten times or more. The V call is TRBV10-3, the J call TRBJ2-2; the match to TRBD2 covers 14 bases. The germline V gene has CDR1 ENHRY and CDR2 SYGVKD. The V and J ends lost 0 bases and 5 bases, in that order; junction bases with no gene match: 11. This CDR3 comprises 20 residues. The CDR3 loop reads CAISESVGLAGGRGTGELFF. In nucleotides, the CDR3 is TGTGCCATCAGTGAGTCGGTCGGACTAGCGGGAGGTCGTGGGACCGGGGAGCTGTTTTTT.

This clonotype was detected ten times or more. This rearrangement joins TRBV5-1 to TRBJ1-2; the D gene is possibly TRBD1 (5 bases). Germline lookup yields CDR1 SGHRS and CDR2 YFSETQ. V was shortened by 4 bases and J by 4 bases, with 17 bases between the two germline ends. The CDR3 runs to 15 residues. The CDR3 DNA reads as TGCGCCAGCAGCCAAGACAGTCCCCCTACCTATGGCTACACCTTC. It codes for CASSQDSPPTYGYTF.